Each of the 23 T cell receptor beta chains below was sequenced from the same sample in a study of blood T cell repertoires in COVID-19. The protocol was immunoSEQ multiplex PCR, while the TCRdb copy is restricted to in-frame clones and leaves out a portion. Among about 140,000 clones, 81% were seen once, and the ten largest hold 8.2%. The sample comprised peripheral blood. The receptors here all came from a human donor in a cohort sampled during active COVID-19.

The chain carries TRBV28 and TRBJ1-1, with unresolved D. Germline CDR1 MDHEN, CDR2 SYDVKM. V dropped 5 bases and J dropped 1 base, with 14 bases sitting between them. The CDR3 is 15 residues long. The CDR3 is CASSLGGRANTEAFF. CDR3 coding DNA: TGTGCCAGCAGTCTAGGAGGACGGGCGAACACTGAAGCTTTCTTT.

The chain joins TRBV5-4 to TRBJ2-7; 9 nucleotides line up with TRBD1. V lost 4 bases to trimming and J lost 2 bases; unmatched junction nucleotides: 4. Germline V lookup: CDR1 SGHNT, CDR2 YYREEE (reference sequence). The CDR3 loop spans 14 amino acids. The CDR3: CASSPGTGTYEQYF. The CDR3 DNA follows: TGTGCCAGCAGCCCCGGGACAGGGACCTACGAGCAGTACTTC.

The CDR3 spells CASSLGMDRMNTEAFF. As DNA, the CDR3 is TGTGCCAGCAGCTTAGGGATGGACAGGATGAACACTGAAGCTTTCTTT. The chain joins TRBV7-9 to TRBJ1-1, with 7 bases matching TRBD1. J lost 0 bases, V lost 1 base, and 5 bases had no gene match. Per germline, CDR1 SEHNR and CDR2 FQNEAQ (reference sequence). This CDR3 has 16 residues.

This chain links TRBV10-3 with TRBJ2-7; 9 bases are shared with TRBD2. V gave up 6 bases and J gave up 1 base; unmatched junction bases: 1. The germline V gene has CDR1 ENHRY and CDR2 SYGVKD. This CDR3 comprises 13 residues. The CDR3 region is CAIRTSGSYEQYF. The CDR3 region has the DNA TGTGCCATCAGAACTAGCGGGTCCTACGAGCAGTACTTC.

CDR3 nucleotides: TGTGCCACCAGCCGAGGACTAGCGGCAGATACGCAGTATTTT. Protein: CATSRGLAADTQYF. V is TRBV15 and J is TRBJ2-3; 10 bases align to TRBD2. The V segment lost 5 bases and the J segment 4 bases; nucleotides outside the gene matches: 3. Germline V gene lookup returns CDR1 LNHNV and CDR2 YYDKDF (reference sequence). The CDR3 contains 14 residues. The entire variable domain, with the rest obtained from reference TRBV15 and TRBJ2-3, is as follows: DAMVIQNPRYQVTQFGKPVTLSCSQTLNHNVMYWYQQKSSQAPKLLFHYYDKDFNNEADTPDNFQSRRPNTSFCFLDIRSPGLGDTAMYLCATSRGLAADTQYFGPGTRLTVL.

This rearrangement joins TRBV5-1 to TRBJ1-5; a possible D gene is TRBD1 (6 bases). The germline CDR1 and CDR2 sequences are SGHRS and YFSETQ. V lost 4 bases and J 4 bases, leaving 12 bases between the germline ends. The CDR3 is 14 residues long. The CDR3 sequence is CASSKGHGNQPQHF. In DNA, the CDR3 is TGCGCCAGCAGCAAGGGACACGGGAATCAGCCCCAGCATTTT.

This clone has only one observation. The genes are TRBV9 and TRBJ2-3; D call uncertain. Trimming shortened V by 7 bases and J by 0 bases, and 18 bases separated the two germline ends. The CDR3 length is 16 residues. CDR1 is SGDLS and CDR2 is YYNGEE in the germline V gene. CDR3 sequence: CASQDPRLGSTDTQYF. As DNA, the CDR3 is TGTGCCAGCCAAGACCCTCGGCTAGGAAGCACAGATACGCAGTATTTT.

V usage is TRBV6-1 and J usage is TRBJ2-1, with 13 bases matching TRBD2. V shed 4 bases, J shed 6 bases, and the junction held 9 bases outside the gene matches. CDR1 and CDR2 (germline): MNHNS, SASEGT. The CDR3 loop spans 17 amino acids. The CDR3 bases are TGTGCCAGCAGTGTCCCGACGGGACTAGCGGGAATCAATGAGCAGTTCTTC. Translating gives CASSVPTGLAGINEQFF.

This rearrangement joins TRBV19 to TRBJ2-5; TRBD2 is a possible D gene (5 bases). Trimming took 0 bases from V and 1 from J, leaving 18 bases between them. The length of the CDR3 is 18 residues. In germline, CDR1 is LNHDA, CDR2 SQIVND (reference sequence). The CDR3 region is CASSIDPQRAQAQETQYF. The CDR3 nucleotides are TGTGCCAGTAGTATAGACCCACAGAGGGCTCAAGCCCAAGAGACCCAGTACTTC.

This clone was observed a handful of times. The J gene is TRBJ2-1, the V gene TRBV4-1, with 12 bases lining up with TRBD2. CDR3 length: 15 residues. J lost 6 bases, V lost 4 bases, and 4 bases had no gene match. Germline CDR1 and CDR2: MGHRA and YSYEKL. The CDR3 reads CASSRGTSGSNEQFF. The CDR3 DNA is TGCGCCAGCAGCCGCGGGACTAGCGGGTCCAATGAGCAGTTCTTC.

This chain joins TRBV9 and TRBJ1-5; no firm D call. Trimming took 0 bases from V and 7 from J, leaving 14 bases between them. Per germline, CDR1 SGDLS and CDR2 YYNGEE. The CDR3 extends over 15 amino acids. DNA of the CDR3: TGTGCCAGCAGCGTAGCTGGGGAGGCACTGCAGCCCCAGCATTTT. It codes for CASSVAGEALQPQHF.

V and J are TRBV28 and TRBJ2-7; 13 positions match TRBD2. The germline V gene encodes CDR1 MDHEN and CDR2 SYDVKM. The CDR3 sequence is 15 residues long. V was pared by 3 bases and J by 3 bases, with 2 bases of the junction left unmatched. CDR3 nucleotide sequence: TGTGCCAGCAGTTTCCGGACTAGCGGGAGCTACGAGCAGTACTTC. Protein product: CASSFRTSGSYEQYF.

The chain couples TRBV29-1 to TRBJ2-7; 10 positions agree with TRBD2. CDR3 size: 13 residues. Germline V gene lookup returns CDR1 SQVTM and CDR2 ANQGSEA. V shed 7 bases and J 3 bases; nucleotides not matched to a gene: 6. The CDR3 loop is CSAKAGGLYEQYF. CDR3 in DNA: TGCAGCGCCAAAGCGGGAGGGCTCTACGAGCAGTACTTC.

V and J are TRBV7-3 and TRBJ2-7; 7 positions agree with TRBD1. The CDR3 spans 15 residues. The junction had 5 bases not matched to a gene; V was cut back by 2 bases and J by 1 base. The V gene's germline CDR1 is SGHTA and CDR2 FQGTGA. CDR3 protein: CASSLEGGGSYEQYF. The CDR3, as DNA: TGTGCCAGCAGCTTAGAAGGGGGCGGATCCTACGAGCAGTACTTC.

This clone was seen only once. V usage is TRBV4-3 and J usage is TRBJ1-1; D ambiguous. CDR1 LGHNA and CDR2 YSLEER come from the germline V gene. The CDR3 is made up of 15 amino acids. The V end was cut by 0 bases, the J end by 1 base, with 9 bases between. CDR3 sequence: CASSQEATRNTEAFF. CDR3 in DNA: TGCGCCAGCAGCCAAGAAGCCACTCGGAACACTGAAGCTTTCTTT.

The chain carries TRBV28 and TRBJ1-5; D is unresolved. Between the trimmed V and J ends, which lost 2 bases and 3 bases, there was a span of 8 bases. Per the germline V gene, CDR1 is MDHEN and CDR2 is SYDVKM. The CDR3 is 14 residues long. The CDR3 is CASSLEAPNQPQHF. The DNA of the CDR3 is TGTGCCAGCAGTTTAGAGGCACCCAATCAGCCCCAGCATTTT.

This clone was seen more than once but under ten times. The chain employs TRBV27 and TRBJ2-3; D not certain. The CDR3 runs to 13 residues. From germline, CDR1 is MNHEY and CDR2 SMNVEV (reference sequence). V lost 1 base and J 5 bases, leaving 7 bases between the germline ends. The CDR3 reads CASSLYYVDTQYF. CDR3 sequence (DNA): TGTGCCAGCAGTTTATATTATGTAGATACGCAGTATTTT.

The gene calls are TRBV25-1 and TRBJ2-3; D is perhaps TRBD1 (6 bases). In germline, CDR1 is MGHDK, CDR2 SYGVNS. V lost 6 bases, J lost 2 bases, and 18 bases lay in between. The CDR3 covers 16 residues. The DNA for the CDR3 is TGTGCCAGCAGCCTCGGGACATTCAGTTCCACAGATACGCAGTATTTT. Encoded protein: CASSLGTFSSTDTQYF.

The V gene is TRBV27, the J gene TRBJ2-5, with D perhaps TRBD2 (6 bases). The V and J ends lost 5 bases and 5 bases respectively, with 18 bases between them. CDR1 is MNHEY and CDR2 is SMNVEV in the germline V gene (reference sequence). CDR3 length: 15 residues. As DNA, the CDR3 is TGTGCCAGCAGTCCAAGCAGGGTTCGGGGGGAGACCCAGTACTTC. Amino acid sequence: CASSPSRVRGETQYF.

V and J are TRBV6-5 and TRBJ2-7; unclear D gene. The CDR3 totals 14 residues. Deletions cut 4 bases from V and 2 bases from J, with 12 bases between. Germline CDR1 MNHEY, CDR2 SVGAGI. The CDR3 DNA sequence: TGTGCCAGCAGTTCTCTAGGTCTTCCCTACGAGCAGTACTTC. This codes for CASSSLGLPYEQYF.

CDR3 in amino acids: CASSERTGRDEQYF. Here the CDR3 DNA reads TGTGCCAGCAGTGAACGGACAGGGCGCGACGAGCAGTACTTC. The V gene is TRBV6-1, the J gene TRBJ2-7; 8 bases fit TRBD1. From germline, CDR1 is MNHNS and CDR2 SASEGT. J lost 5 bases, V lost 2 bases, and 5 bases had no gene match. This CDR3 spans 14 amino acids.

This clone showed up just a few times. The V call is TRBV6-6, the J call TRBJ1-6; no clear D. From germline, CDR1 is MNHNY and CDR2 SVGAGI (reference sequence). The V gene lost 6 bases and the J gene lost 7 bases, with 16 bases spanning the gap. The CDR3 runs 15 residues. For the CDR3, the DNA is TGTGCCAGCAGCCCGGGCCAGAGGAGGAATTCACCCCTCCACTTT. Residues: CASSPGQRRNSPLHF.

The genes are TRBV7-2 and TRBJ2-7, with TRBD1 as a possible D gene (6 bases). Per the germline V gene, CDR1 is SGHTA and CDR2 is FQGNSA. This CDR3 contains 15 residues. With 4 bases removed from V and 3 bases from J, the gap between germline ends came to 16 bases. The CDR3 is CASSYTTGRYYEQYF. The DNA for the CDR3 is TGTGCCAGCAGCTATACGACAGGACGATACTACGAGCAGTACTTC.